This T cell receptor beta chain was sequenced during a study of blood T cells in healthy people across ages. In this sample, this clonotype turned up a few times. A J-beta primer mix and a sample-barcoded 5' primer were used in a second PCR of roughly 7 to 12 cycles. TCRdb passed the 5' RACE reads through MiXCR, listing each CDR3 protein once. Of under 850,000 distinct CDR3 sequences in the sample, 35% to 40% are singletons; the top ten hold approximately 13%. The germline V gene has CDR1 MGHDK and CDR2 SYGVNS. The junction had 5 bases not matched to a gene; V was cut back by 0 bases and J by 2 bases. CDR3 length equals 16 residues.

What was sequenced was blood. This chain connects TRBV25-1 to TRBJ2-7; the match to TRBD1 covers 9 bases. The origin of this receptor is a man aged 18-30 years in good health. The CDR3 reads CASSEYGDRAAYEQYF. In DNA, the CDR3 is TGTGCCAGCAGTGAATATGGGGACAGGGCGGCCTACGAGCAGTACTTC.